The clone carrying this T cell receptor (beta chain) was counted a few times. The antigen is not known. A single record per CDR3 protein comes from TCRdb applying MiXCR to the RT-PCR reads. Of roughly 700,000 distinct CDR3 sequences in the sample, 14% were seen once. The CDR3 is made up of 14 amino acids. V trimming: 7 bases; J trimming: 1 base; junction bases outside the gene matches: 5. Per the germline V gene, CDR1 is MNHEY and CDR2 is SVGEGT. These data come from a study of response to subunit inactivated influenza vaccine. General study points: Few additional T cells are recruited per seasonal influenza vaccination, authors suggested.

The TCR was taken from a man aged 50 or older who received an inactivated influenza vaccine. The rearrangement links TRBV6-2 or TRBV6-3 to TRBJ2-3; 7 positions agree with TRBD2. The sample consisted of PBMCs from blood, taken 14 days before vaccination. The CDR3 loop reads CASKERGGTDTQYF. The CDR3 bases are TGTGCCAGCAAGGAACGGGGGGGCACAGATACGCAGTATTTT.